A selection of T cell receptor beta chains follows, all from one sample in a study of OX40 agonist ivuxolimab in advanced cancers. Generated by immunoSEQ multiplex PCR, the TCRdb table keeps only in-frame clones and is missing some. The top ten clones hold roughly 0.5% of a sample with some 73,000 clones, 85% to 90% of them seen once. The sample was CD4+ or CD8+ T cells sorted from blood, taken in a trial of the OX40 agonist ivuxolimab. All receptors come from an adult with an advanced solid tumor such as melanoma, head and neck, liver or kidney cancer. The CDR3 runs from the conserved cysteine through the conserved F or W. D genes are given only for firm matches. Clone size, where shown, is once, few, many, or a class for clones that have expanded.

-	-	TRBV2	TRBJ2-3	CASSGFSFNTDTQYF	TGTGCCAGCAGTGGTTTCAGCTTTAACACAGATACGCAGTATTTT
-	-	TRBV19	TRBJ2-5	CASSIYSSAGETQYF	TGTGCCAGTAGTATTTATAGTTCTGCGGGGGAGACCCAGTACTTC
TRBD1	-	TRBV10-2	TRBJ2-7	CASRGQGGNEQYF	TGCGCCAGCCGGGGACAGGGAGGAAACGAGCAGTACTTC
-	once	TRBV4-1	TRBJ1-2	CASSQGLRFDGYTF	TGCGCCAGCAGCCAAGGCCTTAGGTTCGACGGCTACACCTTC
-	-	TRBV10-3	TRBJ1-3	CAISPGRLSGNTIYF	TGTGCCATCAGTCCGGGACGCCTCTCTGGAAACACCATATATTTT
-	-	TRBV18	TRBJ2-2	CASSPGPPHTGELFF	TGTGCCAGCTCACCAGGCCCTCCACACACCGGGGAGCTGTTTTTT
-	-	TRBV2	TRBJ1-1	CASSVYMNTEAFF	TGTGCCAGCAGTGTCTATATGAACACTGAAGCTTTCTTT
TRBD2	-	TRBV28	TRBJ2-3	CASSGGGVGTDTQYF	TGTGCCAGCAGCGGGGGAGGGGTGGGCACAGATACGCAGTATTTT
-	-	TRBV28	TRBJ2-1	CASSSLRASYNEQFF	TGTGCCAGCAGTTCGCTCCGGGCCTCCTACAATGAGCAGTTCTTC
-	-	TRBV28	TRBJ1-4	CASSPDRNEKLFF	TGTGCCAGCAGCCCAGACCGAAATGAAAAACTGTTTTTT
-	-	TRBV19	TRBJ1-1	CASSVRDTFLNTEAFF	TGTGCCAGTAGTGTTCGGGACACTTTCTTGAACACTGAAGCTTTCTTT
-	-	TRBV6-1	TRBJ1-3	CASSAGRGNTIYF	TGTGCCAGCAGTGCAGGGAGGGGAAACACCATATATTTT
TRBD2	once	TRBV11-3	TRBJ2-6	CASSTILAGRSGANVLTF	TGTGCCAGCAGCACGATCCTAGCGGGGAGGTCTGGGGCCAACGTCCTGACTTTC
TRBD2	-	TRBV9	TRBJ2-3	CASSPRGSGRPDTQYF	TGTGCCAGCAGCCCCCGGGGTAGCGGGAGACCAGATACGCAGTATTTT
TRBD1	-	TRBV9	TRBJ2-7	CASSVTIQGDEQYF	TGTGCCAGCAGCGTAACCATTCAGGGGGACGAGCAGTACTTC
-	-	TRBV6-6	TRBJ2-3	CASKDNTDTQYF	TGTGCCAGCAAGGACAACACAGATACGCAGTATTTT
-	-	TRBV25-1	TRBJ2-2	CASTGLGNTGELFF	TGTGCCAGCACGGGACTCGGGAACACCGGGGAGCTGTTTTTT
-	-	TRBV28	TRBJ1-2	CASSSQARGYTF	TGTGCCAGCAGTTCGCAGGCAAGGGGCTACACCTTC
-	-	TRBV28	TRBJ2-7	CASSFQPRGGEQYF	TGTGCCAGCAGTTTCCAACCTCGGGGAGGCGAGCAGTACTTC
TRBD2	-	TRBV2	TRBJ2-1	CASDRLAGGGEQFF	TGTGCCAGTGACCGACTAGCGGGCGGCGGGGAGCAGTTCTTC
TRBD2	-	TRBV28	TRBJ2-7	CANGLAGDYEQYF	TGTGCCAACGGACTAGCGGGTGACTACGAGCAGTACTTC
TRBD1	-	TRBV11-2	TRBJ1-2	CASSKDRARIYGYTF	TGTGCCAGCAGCAAAGACAGGGCTCGGATCTATGGCTACACCTTC
-	-	TRBV2	TRBJ2-5	CASSGGGGETQYF	TGTGCCAGCAGTGGGGGCGGGGGCGAGACCCAGTACTTC